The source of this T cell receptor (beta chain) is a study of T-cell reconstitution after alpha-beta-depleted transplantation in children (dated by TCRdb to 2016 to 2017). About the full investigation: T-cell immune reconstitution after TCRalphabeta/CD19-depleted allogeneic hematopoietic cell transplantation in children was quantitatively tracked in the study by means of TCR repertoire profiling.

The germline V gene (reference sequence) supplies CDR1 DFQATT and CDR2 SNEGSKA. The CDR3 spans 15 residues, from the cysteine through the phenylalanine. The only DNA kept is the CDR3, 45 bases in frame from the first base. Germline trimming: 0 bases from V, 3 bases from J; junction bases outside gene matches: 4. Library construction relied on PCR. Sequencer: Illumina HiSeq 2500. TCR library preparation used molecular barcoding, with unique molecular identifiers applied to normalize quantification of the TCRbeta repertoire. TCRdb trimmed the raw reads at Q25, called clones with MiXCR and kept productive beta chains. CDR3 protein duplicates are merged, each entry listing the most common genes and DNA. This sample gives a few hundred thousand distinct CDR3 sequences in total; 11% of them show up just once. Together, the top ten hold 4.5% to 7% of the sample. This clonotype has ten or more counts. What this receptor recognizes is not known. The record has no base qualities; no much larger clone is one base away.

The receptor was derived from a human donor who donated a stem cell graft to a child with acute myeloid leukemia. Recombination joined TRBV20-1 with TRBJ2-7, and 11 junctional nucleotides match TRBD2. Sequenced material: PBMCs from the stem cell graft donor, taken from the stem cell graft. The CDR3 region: CSAREISGRDYEQYF. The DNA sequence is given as TGCAGTGCTAGAGAGATTAGCGGGAGGGACTACGAGCAGTACTTC.